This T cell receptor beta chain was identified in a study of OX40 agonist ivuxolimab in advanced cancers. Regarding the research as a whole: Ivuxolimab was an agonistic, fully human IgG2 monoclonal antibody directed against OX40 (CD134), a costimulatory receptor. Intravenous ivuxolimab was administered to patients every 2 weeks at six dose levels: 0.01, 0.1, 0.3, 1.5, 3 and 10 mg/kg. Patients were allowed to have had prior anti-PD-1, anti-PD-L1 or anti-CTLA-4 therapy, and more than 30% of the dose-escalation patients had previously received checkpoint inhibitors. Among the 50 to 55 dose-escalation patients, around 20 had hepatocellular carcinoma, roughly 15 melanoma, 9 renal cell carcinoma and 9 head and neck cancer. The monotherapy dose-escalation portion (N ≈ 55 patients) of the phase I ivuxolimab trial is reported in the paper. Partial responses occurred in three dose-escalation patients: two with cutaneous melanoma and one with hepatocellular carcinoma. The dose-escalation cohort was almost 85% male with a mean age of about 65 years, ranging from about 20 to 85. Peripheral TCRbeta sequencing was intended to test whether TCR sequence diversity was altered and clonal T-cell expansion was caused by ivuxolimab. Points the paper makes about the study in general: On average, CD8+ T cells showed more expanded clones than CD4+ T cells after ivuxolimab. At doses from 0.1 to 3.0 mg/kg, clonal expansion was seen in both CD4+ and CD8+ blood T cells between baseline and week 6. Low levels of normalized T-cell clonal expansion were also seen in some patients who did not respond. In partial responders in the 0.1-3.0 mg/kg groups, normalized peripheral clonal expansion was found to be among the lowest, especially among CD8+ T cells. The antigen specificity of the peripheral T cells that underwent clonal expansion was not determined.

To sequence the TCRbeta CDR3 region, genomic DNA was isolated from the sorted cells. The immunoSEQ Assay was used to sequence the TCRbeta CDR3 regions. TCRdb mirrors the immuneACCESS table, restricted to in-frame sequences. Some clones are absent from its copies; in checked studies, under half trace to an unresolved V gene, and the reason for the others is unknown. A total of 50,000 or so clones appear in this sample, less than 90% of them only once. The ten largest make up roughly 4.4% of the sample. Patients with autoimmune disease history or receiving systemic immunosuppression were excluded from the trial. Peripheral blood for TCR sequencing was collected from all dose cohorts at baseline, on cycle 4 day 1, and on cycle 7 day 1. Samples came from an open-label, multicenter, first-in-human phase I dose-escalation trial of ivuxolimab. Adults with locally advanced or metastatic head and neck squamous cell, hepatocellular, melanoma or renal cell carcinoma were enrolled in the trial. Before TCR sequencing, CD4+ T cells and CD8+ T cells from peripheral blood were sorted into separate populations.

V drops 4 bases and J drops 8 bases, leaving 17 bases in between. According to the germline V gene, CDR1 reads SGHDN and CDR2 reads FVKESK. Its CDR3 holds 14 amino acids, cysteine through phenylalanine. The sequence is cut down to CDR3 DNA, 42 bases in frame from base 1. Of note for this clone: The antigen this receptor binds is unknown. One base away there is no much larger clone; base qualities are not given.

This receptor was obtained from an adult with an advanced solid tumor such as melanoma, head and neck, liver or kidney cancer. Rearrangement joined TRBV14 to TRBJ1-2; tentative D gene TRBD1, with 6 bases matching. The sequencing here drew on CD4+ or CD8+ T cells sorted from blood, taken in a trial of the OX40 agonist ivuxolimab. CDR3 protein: CASSPDRYLWGYTF. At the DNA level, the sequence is TGTGCCAGCAGCCCTGACAGGTACCTCTGGGGCTACACCTTC.